These T cell receptor beta chains were read from a single sample in a study of human T cells and chemical hapten exposure. TCRdb used MiXCR to reprocess the RACE reads, holding one entry per CDR3 protein. The sample contains more than 100,000 distinct CDR3 sequences, around 10% of which appear only once. The starting material was whole blood, obtained in connection with sensitization to the hapten diphenylcyclopropenone (DPC). The receptors come from a woman aged 45 to 65 with alopecia areata. Some clones in this sample may be carry-over from other donors' samples. The CDR3 runs from the conserved cysteine through the conserved F or W. D genes are given only for firm matches. Clone size, where shown, is once, few, many, or a class for clones that have expanded.

CDR3: CASSSEGGRTEAFF
DNA: TGCGCCAGCAGCTCGGAAGGGGGCAGGACTGAAGCTTTCTTT
J: TRBJ1-1
size: few
V: TRBV5-1
D: TRBD1

CDR3: CSASSSGRNSNQPQHF
DNA: TGCAGTGCTAGCTCGTCGGGACGTAATAGCAATCAGCCCCAGCATTTT
J: TRBJ1-5
size: NA
V: TRBV20-1
D: NA

CDR3: CASSLAFGPNIQYF
DNA: TGCGCCAGCAGCTTGGCTTTCGGGCCAAACATTCAGTACTTC
J: TRBJ2-4
size: many
V: TRBV5-1
D: NA

CDR3: CASSLGGFGGELFF
DNA: TGTGCCAGCAGCTTAGGAGGGTTCGGCGGGGAGCTGTTTTTT
J: TRBJ2-2
size: few
V: TRBV7-2
D: NA

CDR3: CASSYGQGSSVAKTQYF
DNA: TGTGCCAGCAGCTACGGACAGGGAAGTAGCGTGGCGAAGACCCAGTACTTC
J: TRBJ2-5
size: NA
V: TRBV5-6
D: TRBD1

CDR3: CASSRTNEQFF
DNA: TGTGCCAGCAGCCGTACCAATGAGCAGTTCTTC
J: TRBJ2-1
size: many
V: TRBV7-9
D: NA

CDR3: CASSSSEGSGANVLTF
DNA: TGTGCCAGCAGTTCTTCAGAAGGGTCTGGGGCCAACGTCCTGACTTTC
J: TRBJ2-6
size: once
V: TRBV6-5
D: NA

CDR3: CASSPGGTSGRVAYNEQFF
DNA: TGCGCCAGCAGCCCAGGAGGGACTAGCGGGAGAGTTGCCTACAATGAGCAGTTCTTC
J: TRBJ2-1
size: many
V: TRBV4-3
D: TRBD2

CDR3: CASSPGQGFEAFF
DNA: TGTGCCAGCTCACCGGGACAGGGCTTTGAAGCTTTCTTT
J: TRBJ1-1
size: NA
V: TRBV18
D: TRBD1

CDR3: CSGIPYGSGNTIYF
DNA: TGCAGTGGGATCCCATACGGCAGTGGAAACACCATATATTTT
J: TRBJ1-3
size: few
V: TRBV20-1
D: NA

CDR3: CASSSGQGGHYGYTF
DNA: TGTGCCAGCAGCTCAGGACAGGGGGGTCACTATGGCTACACCTTC
J: TRBJ1-2
size: NA
V: TRBV5-4
D: TRBD1

CDR3: CASSSSGQGITEAFF
DNA: TGTGCCAGCAGCTCCTCGGGACAGGGGATCACTGAAGCTTTCTTT
J: TRBJ1-1
size: few
V: TRBV7-2
D: TRBD1

CDR3: CASSDIPNTEAFF
DNA: TGTGCCAGCAGTGACATTCCGAACACTGAAGCTTTCTTT
J: TRBJ1-1
size: few
V: TRBV6-4
D: NA

CDR3: CASSEDRARGYTF
DNA: TGTGCCAGCAGTGAGGACAGGGCGAGAGGCTACACCTTC
J: TRBJ1-2
size: few
V: TRBV6-5
D: TRBD1

CDR3: CASTGLAGHSSYNEQFF
DNA: TGTGCCAGCACCGGACTAGCGGGCCACAGCTCCTACAATGAGCAGTTCTTC
J: TRBJ2-1
size: medium-sized
V: TRBV6-5
D: TRBD2

CDR3: CASSSNEQFF
DNA: TGTGCCAGCAGCTCCAATGAGCAGTTCTTC
J: TRBJ2-1
size: many
V: TRBV12-3/TRBV12-4
D: NA

CDR3: CASSSTGVDEQYF
DNA: TGCGCCAGCAGCTCAACAGGGGTGGACGAGCAGTACTTC
J: TRBJ2-7
size: many
V: TRBV5-1
D: TRBD1

CDR3: CASSDPDRFYSNQPQHF
DNA: TGTGCCAGCAGTGACCCGGACAGATTCTATAGCAATCAGCCCCAGCATTTT
J: TRBJ1-5
size: few
V: TRBV6-1
D: NA

CDR3: CASRADTGVSLHF
DNA: TGTGCCAGCAGGGCCGATACGGGGGTCTCCCTCCACTTT
J: TRBJ1-6
size: NA
V: TRBV2
D: NA

CDR3: CASTRHGTGQNTEAFF
DNA: TGCGCCAGCACTCGTCACGGGACAGGGCAAAACACTGAAGCTTTCTTT
J: TRBJ1-1
size: many
V: TRBV10-2
D: TRBD1

CDR3: CASSLGTEYSTDTQYF
DNA: TGTGCCAGCAGCTTGGGGACAGAATACAGCACAGATACGCAGTATTTT
J: TRBJ2-3
size: few
V: TRBV5-6
D: NA

CDR3: CAGVGGGTEAFF
DNA: TGTGCCGGGGTAGGTGGAGGCACTGAAGCTTTCTTT
J: TRBJ1-1
size: many
V: TRBV28
D: NA

CDR3: CASSSYSYYGYTF
DNA: TGTGCCAGCAGTTCGTACAGCTACTATGGCTACACCTTC
J: TRBJ1-2
size: NA
V: TRBV27
D: NA

CDR3: CSVEEGAVYEQYF
DNA: TGCAGCGTTGAAGAAGGGGCAGTCTACGAGCAGTACTTC
J: TRBJ2-7
size: NA
V: TRBV29-1
D: NA

CDR3: CASSETGVDNEKLFF
DNA: TGTGCCAGCAGTGAAACGGGGGTGGACAACGAAAAACTGTTTTTT
J: TRBJ1-4
size: few
V: TRBV2
D: NA

CDR3: CASSENDGSGNNEQFF
DNA: TGTGCCAGCAGTGAAAATGACGGCAGCGGAAACAATGAGCAGTTCTTC
J: TRBJ2-1
size: many
V: TRBV6-4
D: NA

CDR3: CASSQVGPGNQPQHF
DNA: TGTGCCAGCAGCCAAGTAGGTCCTGGGAATCAGCCCCAGCATTTT
J: TRBJ1-5
size: NA
V: TRBV4-2
D: NA

CDR3: CSASDRGVEQYF
DNA: TGCAGTGCGTCGGACAGGGGTGTCGAGCAGTACTTC
J: TRBJ2-7
size: NA
V: TRBV20-1
D: TRBD1

CDR3: CAISLAGAPTDTQYF
DNA: TGTGCCATCAGCTTAGCGGGGGCCCCCACAGATACGCAGTATTTT
J: TRBJ2-3
size: many
V: TRBV10-3
D: TRBD2

CDR3: CASSRAAGTEAFF
DNA: TGTGCCAGCAGCCGGGCGGCGGGGACTGAAGCTTTCTTT
J: TRBJ1-1
size: few
V: TRBV6-2/TRBV6-3
D: NA

CDR3: CASSLTRAGGDGYTF
DNA: TGTGCCAGCAGTTTAACAAGGGCAGGGGGAGATGGCTACACCTTC
J: TRBJ1-2
size: many
V: TRBV12-3/TRBV12-4
D: TRBD1

CDR3: CASTERGGSGNTIYF
DNA: TGTGCCAGCACCGAAAGAGGGGGCTCTGGAAACACCATATATTTT
J: TRBJ1-3
size: NA
V: TRBV27
D: NA

CDR3: CASSLVGGCDNEQFF
DNA: TGTGCCAGCAGCTTAGTCGGGGGGTGCGACAATGAGCAGTTCTTC
J: TRBJ2-1
size: NA
V: TRBV7-2
D: TRBD2

CDR3: CASGSKLNTEAFF
DNA: TGTGCTAGTGGTTCGAAACTGAACACTGAAGCTTTCTTT
J: TRBJ1-1
size: NA
V: TRBV12-5
D: NA

CDR3: CSVEENTGELFF
DNA: TGCAGCGTTGAAGAAAATACCGGGGAGCTGTTTTTT
J: TRBJ2-2
size: few
V: TRBV29-1
D: NA

CDR3: CAISDGTDNTGELFF
DNA: TGTGCCATCAGTGATGGGACGGATAACACCGGGGAGCTGTTTTTT
J: TRBJ2-2
size: few
V: TRBV10-3
D: NA

CDR3: CASQGTGANVLTF
DNA: TGTGCCAGCCAGGGGACTGGGGCCAACGTCCTGACTTTC
J: TRBJ2-6
size: many
V: TRBV6-4
D: NA

CDR3: CSTTRGQETQYF
DNA: TGCAGCACAACAAGGGGACAAGAGACCCAGTACTTC
J: TRBJ2-5
size: few
V: TRBV29-1
D: NA

CDR3: CASSLDAAYEQYF
DNA: TGCGCCAGCAGCTTAGACGCCGCCTACGAGCAGTACTTC
J: TRBJ2-7
size: few
V: TRBV5-1
D: NA

CDR3: CASSVTEKSSYNEQFF
DNA: TGTGCCAGCAGCGTAACGGAGAAAAGCTCCTACAATGAGCAGTTCTTC
J: TRBJ2-1
size: NA
V: TRBV9
D: NA

CDR3: CASRRTAGTNSYNEQFF
DNA: TGTGCCAGCAGACGAACCGCCGGGACCAACTCCTACAATGAGCAGTTCTTC
J: TRBJ2-1
size: NA
V: TRBV6-5
D: NA

CDR3: CASRTAIGAYNSPLHF
DNA: TGTGCCAGCAGAACCGCGATAGGGGCCTATAATTCACCCCTCCACTTT
J: TRBJ1-6
size: few
V: TRBV6-1
D: NA

CDR3: CSAREGRGSYNEQFF
DNA: TGCAGTGCTAGAGAGGGGCGAGGCTCCTACAATGAGCAGTTCTTC
J: TRBJ2-1
size: many
V: TRBV20-1
D: NA

CDR3: CSVGDGYTGELFF
DNA: TGCAGCGTTGGGGACGGTTACACCGGGGAGCTGTTTTTT
J: TRBJ2-2
size: many
V: TRBV29-1
D: NA

CDR3: CASSYDQPLNTEAFF
DNA: TGTGCCAGCAGTTACGATCAGCCCCTGAACACTGAAGCTTTCTTT
J: TRBJ1-1
size: NA
V: TRBV6-5
D: NA

CDR3: CASSFPGQGRTDTQYF
DNA: TGTGCCAGCAGTTTTCCGGGACAGGGGCGAACAGATACGCAGTATTTT
J: TRBJ2-3
size: NA
V: TRBV12-3/TRBV12-4
D: TRBD1

CDR3: CASSLAGGRGNEQFF
DNA: TGTGCCAGCAGTTTAGCGGGGGGGCGCGGCAATGAGCAGTTCTTC
J: TRBJ2-1
size: NA
V: TRBV12-3/TRBV12-4
D: NA

CDR3: CASSAAGVQSDTQYF
DNA: TGTGCCAGCAGTGCGGCAGGGGTTCAATCAGATACGCAGTATTTT
J: TRBJ2-3
size: few
V: TRBV2
D: NA

CDR3: CASSEMGFHQPQHF
DNA: TGTGCCAGCAGTGAAATGGGGTTCCATCAGCCCCAGCATTTT
J: TRBJ1-5
size: few
V: TRBV6-1
D: NA

CDR3: CSAAGQAYEQYF
DNA: TGCAGCGCAGCCGGACAAGCCTACGAGCAGTACTTC
J: TRBJ2-7
size: few
V: TRBV29-1
D: NA

CDR3: CASSFSVGQGTQPQHF
DNA: TGTGCCAGCAGTTTTTCGGTAGGACAGGGGACGCAGCCCCAGCATTTT
J: TRBJ1-5
size: NA
V: TRBV28
D: TRBD1

CDR3: CASSPRTGDSYGYTF
DNA: TGCGCCAGCAGCCCGCGGACAGGGGATTCCTATGGCTACACCTTC
J: TRBJ1-2
size: few
V: TRBV5-1
D: TRBD1

CDR3: CASSPQISTDTQYF
DNA: TGTGCCAGCTCACCTCAGATTAGCACAGATACGCAGTATTTT
J: TRBJ2-3
size: many
V: TRBV18
D: NA

CDR3: CAIKETGTTNIQYF
DNA: TGTGCCATCAAGGAGACCGGGACAACAAACATTCAGTACTTC
J: TRBJ2-4
size: many
V: TRBV10-3
D: NA

CDR3: CSVEDGNEQYF
DNA: TGCAGCGTTGAAGACGGGAACGAGCAGTACTTC
J: TRBJ2-7
size: many
V: TRBV29-1
D: NA